This T cell receptor (beta chain) was documented in a study of CD8+CD57+ T cells in acquired aplastic anemia. Study-level background: An average of roughly 3 ug of DNA was obtained from sorted CD4+ and CD8+ cells.

CD8+CD57+ cell expansion had been shown by flow cytometry in patients chosen for sequencing. When blood sampling took place, the patients had received no therapy. Germline V gene lookup returns CDR1 LNHNV and CDR2 YYDKDF (reference sequence). CDR3 length: 14 residues. The junction had 7 bases not matched to a gene; V was cut back by 7 bases and J by 3 bases. TCR beta VDJ and CDR3 profiling used genomic DNA as template. TCRdb independently ran MiXCR on the reads; one entry per CDR3 protein. The data contain 160,000 or so distinct CDR3 sequences, 40% to 50% of them singletons. As regards this clonotype: Antigen: not known.

Findings of the study overall: Overlap between patients and controls comprised roughly 28 CD8+ CDR3 sequences.

The specimen sequenced was sorted CD4+, CD8+, or CD8+CD57+ T cells (not recorded which) from PBMCs. The TCR originated in a human donor with aplastic anemia. The rearrangement uses TRBV15 and TRBJ2-7, with 9 bases aligning to TRBD1. The CDR3 reads CATKEQGAIYEQYF. The DNA of the CDR3 is TGTGCCACCAAAGAACAGGGGGCTATCTACGAGCAGTACTTC.